This TCR beta chain appears in the sequencing data of a study of blood T cells in healthy people across ages. V was cut by 2 bases and J by 2 bases, with 13 bases left in between. CDR3 size: 15 residues. CDR1 is SNHLY and CDR2 is FYNNEI in the germline V gene. The authors ran a second PCR of 7 to 11 cycles using a sample-barcoded 5' primer and a J-beta primer mix. TCRdb re-called the 5' RACE reads through MiXCR, storing one row per CDR3 protein. Among 1.6 million or so distinct CDR3 sequences listed, approximately 32% were seen once. The chain has TRBV2 and TRBJ2-7; D gene unclear. This clonotype was sampled from a woman aged 25-40 years in good health. The sequenced sample was blood. The DNA for the CDR3 is TGTGCCAGCAGTGAATCCGGTCTCCTAACCTACGAGCAGTACTTC. Protein: CASSESGLLTYEQYF. The full variable domain, in which reference TRBV2 and TRBJ2-7 provide the parts outside the CDR3, is EPEVTQTPSHQVTQMGQEVILRCVPISNHLYFYWYRQILGQKVEFLVSFYNNEISEKSEIFDDQFSVERPDGSNFTLKIRSTKLEDSAMYFCASSESGLLTYEQYFGPGTRLTVT.